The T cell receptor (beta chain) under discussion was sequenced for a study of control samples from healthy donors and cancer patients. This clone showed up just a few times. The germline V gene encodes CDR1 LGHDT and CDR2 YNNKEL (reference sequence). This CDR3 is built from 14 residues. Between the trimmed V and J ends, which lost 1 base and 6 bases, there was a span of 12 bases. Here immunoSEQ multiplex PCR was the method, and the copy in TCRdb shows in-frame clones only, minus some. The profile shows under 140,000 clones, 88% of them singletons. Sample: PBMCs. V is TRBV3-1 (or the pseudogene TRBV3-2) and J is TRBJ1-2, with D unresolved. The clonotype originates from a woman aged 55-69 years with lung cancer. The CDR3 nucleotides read TGTGCCAGCAGCCAAGTTTCCAGGTCGAATGGCTACACCTTC. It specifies CASSQVSRSNGYTF.